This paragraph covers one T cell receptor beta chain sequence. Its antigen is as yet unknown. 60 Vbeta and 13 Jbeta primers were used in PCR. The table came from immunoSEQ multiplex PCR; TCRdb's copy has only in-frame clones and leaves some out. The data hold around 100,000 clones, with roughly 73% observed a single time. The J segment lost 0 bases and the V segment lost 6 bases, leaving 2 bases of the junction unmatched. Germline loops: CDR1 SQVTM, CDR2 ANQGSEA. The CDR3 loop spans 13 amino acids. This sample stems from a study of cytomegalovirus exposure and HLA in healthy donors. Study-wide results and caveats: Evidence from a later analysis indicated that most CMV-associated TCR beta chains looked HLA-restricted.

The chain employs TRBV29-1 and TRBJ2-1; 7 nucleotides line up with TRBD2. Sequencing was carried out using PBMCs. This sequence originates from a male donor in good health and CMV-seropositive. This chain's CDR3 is CSVWTSSYNEQFF. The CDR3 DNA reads TGCAGCGTCTGGACTAGCTCCTACAATGAGCAGTTCTTC.